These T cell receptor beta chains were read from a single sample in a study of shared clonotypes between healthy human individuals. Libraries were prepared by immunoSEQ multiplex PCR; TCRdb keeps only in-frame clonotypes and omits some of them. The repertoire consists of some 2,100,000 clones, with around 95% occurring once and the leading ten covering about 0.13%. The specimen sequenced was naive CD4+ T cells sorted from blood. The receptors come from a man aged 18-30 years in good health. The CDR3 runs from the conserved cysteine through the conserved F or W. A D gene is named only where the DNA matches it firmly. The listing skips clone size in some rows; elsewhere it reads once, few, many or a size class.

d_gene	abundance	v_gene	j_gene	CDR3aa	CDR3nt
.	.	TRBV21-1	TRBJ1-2	CASSKLETRVDYGYTF	TGTGCCAGCAGCAAGCTTGAAACCAGGGTTGATTATGGCTACACCTTC
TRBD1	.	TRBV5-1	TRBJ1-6	CASSLDNRGTQSPLHF	TGCGCCAGCAGCTTGGACAACAGGGGAACCCAGTCACCCCTCCACTTT
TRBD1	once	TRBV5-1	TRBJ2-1	CASSRDRADNEQFF	TGCGCCAGCAGCCGGGACAGGGCGGACAATGAGCAGTTCTTC
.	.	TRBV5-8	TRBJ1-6	CASSALPGDSPLHF	TGTGCCAGCAGCGCCCTACCAGGGGATTCACCCCTCCACTTT
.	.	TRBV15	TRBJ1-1	CATSRDGGENTEAFF	TGTGCCACCAGCAGAGATGGGGGCGAGAACACTGAAGCTTTCTTT
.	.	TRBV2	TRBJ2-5	CASTSGTKETQYF	TGTGCCAGCACCTCTGGGACAAAAGAGACCCAGTACTTC
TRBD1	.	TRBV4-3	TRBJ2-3	CASSQGQGAGTDTQYF	TGCGCCAGCAGCCAGGGACAGGGGGCTGGCACAGATACGCAGTATTTT
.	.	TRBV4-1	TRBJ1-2	CASSLVPGEWGYTF	TGCGCCAGCAGCCTCGTCCCAGGGGAATGGGGCTACACCTTC
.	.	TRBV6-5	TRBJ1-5	CASSRAGQFNQPQHF	TGTGCCAGCAGTAGGGCCGGACAGTTCAATCAGCCCCAGCATTTT
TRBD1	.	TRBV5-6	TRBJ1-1	CASSFDRVGTEAFF	TGTGCCAGCAGCTTCGACAGGGTGGGAACTGAAGCTTTCTTT
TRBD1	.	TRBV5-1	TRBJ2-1	CASSSGTGDYNEQFF	TGCGCCAGCAGCTCCGGGACAGGGGATTACAATGAGCAGTTCTTC
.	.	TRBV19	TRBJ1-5	CASTGRSNQPQHF	TGTGCCAGTACTGGAAGGAGCAATCAGCCCCAGCATTTT
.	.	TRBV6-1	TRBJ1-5	CASSTGQFNQPQHF	TGTGCCAGCAGCACCGGACAGTTCAATCAGCCCCAGCATTTT
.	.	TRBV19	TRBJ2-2	CASSYSGLISGELFF	TGTGCCAGTAGCTATTCAGGGTTAATCTCCGGGGAGCTGTTTTTT
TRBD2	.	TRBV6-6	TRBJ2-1	CASTKAAPSGTSRFF	TGTGCCAGCACTAAAGCAGCCCCTAGCGGGACCAGCAGGTTCTTC
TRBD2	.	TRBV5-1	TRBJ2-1	CASSLGAGEVNEQFF	TGCGCCAGCAGCTTGGGAGCGGGGGAGGTCAATGAGCAGTTCTTC